Sequencing of this TCR beta chain was carried out in a study of T cells expressing NK-cell markers (dated by TCRdb to 2018 to 2021). In the study overall: TCR beta-chain repertoires were profiled in sorted CD3+CD56+NKG2C+, CD3+CD56+NKG2C- and CD3+CD56-NKG2C+ T-cell subsets from several donors. Seven of the eight sequenced donors were HCMV-seropositive and one was HCMV-seronegative. The eight sequenced donors were randomly selected healthy volunteers, three men and five women. Sequencing of the libraries produced 2 x 150 bp reads on Illumina HiSeq 2000/2500, MiSeq or NextSeq.

About this clonotype: It has no known antigen specificity.

The CDR3 measures 14 amino acids from cysteine to phenylalanine. The record lacks a DNA sequence. Taken from the germline V gene (reference sequence), the CDR1 and CDR2 loops are SGHNT and YYREEE. HCMV-specific IgG was detected in serum with a commercial ELISA kit to determine HCMV serostatus. Peripheral blood mononuclear cells were isolated from blood by Ficoll density gradient centrifugation. Sequencer: Illumina HiSeq 2000. The TCR beta cDNA libraries were made using 5'RACE template switching, a step that added both a universal primer site and unique molecular identifiers. Priming for cDNA synthesis came from the TCR beta constant segment, and two successive PCR amplification steps followed. The paper's data handling went like this. MIGEC handled demultiplexing of the reads and grouping by UMI, while MiTCR was used to assemble and quantify clonotypes. To remove erroneous sequences, TCR cDNA sequences were retained only when supported by two or more reads. The tcR package was used for downstream repertoire analysis, with clonotypes matched between fractions based on CDR3 nucleotide sequence plus V segment. VDJmatch was used to annotate antigen specificity against VDJdb, with one amino acid substitution allowed in CDR3. TCRdb reprocessed the reads, so every CDR3 protein sequence counts as one entry and DNA is not shown. The V and J calls follow TCRdb's processing rather than the paper's. The table for this sample lists 150,000 or so distinct CDR3 sequences. Over 35% of the sample rests with the top ten.

The paper as a whole reports these results and caveats: Those dominant clonotypes were again the most abundant among CD3+CD56-NKG2C+ cells in a few donors, at about 25-65%. Whether the expanded NKG2C-expressing T cell clones were specific for HCMV antigens was left unclear. In about 6 donors, the dominant CD3+CD56+NKG2C+ clonotypes were found to rank among the top 10 CD8+ clonotypes and to make up roughly 1.0-8% of CD8+ T cells.

The chain links TRBV5-4 with TRBJ1-1; TCRdb reports TRBD1, a call that lacks DNA to check it against. Sequenced material: blood T cells: a sorted CD56 or NKG2C T cell subset, CD4+ or CD8+ T cells, or bulk PBMC T cells (not recorded which). This clonotype was obtained from a woman aged 45-65 years in good health. Donor details come from another sample of the same person, matched by shared clones. The CDR3 here reads CASSYAQGGLEAFF.